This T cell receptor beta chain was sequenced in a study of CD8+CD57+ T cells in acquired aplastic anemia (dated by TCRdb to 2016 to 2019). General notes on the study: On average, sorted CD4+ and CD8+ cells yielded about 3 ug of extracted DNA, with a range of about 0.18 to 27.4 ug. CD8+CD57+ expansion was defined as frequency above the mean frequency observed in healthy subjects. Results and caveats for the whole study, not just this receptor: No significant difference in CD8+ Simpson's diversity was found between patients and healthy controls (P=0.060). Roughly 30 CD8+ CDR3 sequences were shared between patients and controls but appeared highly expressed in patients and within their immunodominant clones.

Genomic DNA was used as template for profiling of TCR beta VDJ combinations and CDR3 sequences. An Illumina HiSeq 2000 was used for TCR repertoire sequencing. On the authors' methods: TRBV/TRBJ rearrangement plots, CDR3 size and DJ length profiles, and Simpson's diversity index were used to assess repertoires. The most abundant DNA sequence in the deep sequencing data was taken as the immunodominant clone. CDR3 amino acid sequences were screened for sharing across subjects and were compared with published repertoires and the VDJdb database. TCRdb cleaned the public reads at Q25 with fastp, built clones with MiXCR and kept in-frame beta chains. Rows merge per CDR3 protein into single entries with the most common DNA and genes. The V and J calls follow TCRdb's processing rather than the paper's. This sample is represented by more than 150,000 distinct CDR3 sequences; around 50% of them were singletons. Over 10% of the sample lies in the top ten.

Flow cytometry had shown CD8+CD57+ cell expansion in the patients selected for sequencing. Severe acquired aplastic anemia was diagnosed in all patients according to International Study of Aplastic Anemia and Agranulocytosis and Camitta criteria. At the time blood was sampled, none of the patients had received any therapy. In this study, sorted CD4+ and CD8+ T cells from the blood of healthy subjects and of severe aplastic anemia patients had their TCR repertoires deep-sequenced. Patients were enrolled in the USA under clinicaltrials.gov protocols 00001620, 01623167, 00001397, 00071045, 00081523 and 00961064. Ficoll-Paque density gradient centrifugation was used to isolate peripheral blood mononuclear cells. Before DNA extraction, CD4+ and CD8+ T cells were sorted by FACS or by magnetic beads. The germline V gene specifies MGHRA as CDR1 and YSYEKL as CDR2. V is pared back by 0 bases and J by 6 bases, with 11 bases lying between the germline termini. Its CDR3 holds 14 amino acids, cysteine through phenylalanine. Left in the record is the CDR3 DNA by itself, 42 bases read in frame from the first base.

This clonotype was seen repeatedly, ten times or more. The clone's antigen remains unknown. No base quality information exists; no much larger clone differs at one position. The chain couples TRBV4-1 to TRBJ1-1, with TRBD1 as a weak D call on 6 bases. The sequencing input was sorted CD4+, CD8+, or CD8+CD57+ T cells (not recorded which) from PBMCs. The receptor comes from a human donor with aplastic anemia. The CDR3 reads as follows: CASSQDQGIAEAFF. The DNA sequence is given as TGCGCCAGCAGCCAAGACCAGGGGATCGCTGAAGCTTTCTTT.